The 25 T cell receptor beta chains below all came from one sample that was sequenced in a study of control samples from healthy donors and cancer patients. Clones were read by immunoSEQ multiplex PCR, and TCRdb kept only the in-frame ones, dropping some. The repertoire holds roughly 130,000 clones, with 85% to 95% as singletons. Specimen: PBMCs. The receptors were gathered from a man between 50 and 59 years old with head and neck cancer.

The chain is built from TRBV19 and TRBJ1-1; 9 bases are a match to TRBD1. Germline V gene lookup returns CDR1 LNHDA and CDR2 SQIVND (reference sequence). The ends lost 0 bases at V and 8 bases at J; junction bases unmatched: 10. This CDR3 has 16 amino acids. CDR3 amino acids: CASSIDRSGQGAEAFF. CDR3 sequence (DNA): TGTGCCAGTAGTATAGATCGGTCGGGACAGGGAGCCGAAGCTTTCTTT. The full variable domain, completed using reference TRBV19 and TRBJ1-1, is DGGITQSPKYLFRKEGQNVTLSCEQNLNHDAMYWYRQDPGQGLRLIYYSQIVNDFQKGDIAEGYSVSREKKESFPLTVTSAQKNPTAFYLCASSIDRSGQGAEAFFGQGTRLTVV.

The rearrangement links TRBV9 to TRBJ1-3; maybe TRBD1 (5 bases). CDR3 length: 15 amino acids. The germline V gene has CDR1 SGDLS and CDR2 YYNGEE. Trimming took off 0 bases at V and 0 bases at J, with 7 bases between the two ends. Written as DNA, the CDR3 is TGTGCCAGCAGCGTAGGGGGGAGCTCTGGAAACACCATATATTTT. It translates to CASSVGGSSGNTIYF.

The chain carries TRBV10-3 and TRBJ2-7; 11 bases line up with TRBD1. This CDR3 comprises 14 residues. Per the germline V gene, CDR1 is ENHRY and CDR2 is SYGVKD. V shed 11 bases, J shed 3 bases, and the junction held 9 bases outside the gene matches. The CDR3 nucleotides read TGTGCCGCCATGGGGGACAGGGGGGACTACGAGCAGTACTTC. Its translation: CAAMGDRGDYEQYF.

The chain recombines TRBV27 with TRBJ1-1; 7 bases agree with TRBD1. Germline V CDR1 and CDR2: MNHEY, SMNVEV (reference sequence). CDR3 length equals 13 residues. The ends lost 4 bases at V and 6 bases at J; junction bases unmatched: 5. The CDR3 spells CASSSPGGAEAFF. The CDR3 DNA sequence: TGTGCCAGCAGTTCCCCAGGGGGAGCTGAAGCTTTCTTT.

V gene TRBV6-6 combines with J gene TRBJ1-6, with TRBD1 matching over 10 bases. Unmatched junction bases numbered 12, after V lost 6 bases and J lost 7 bases. The CDR3 runs 17 residues. Germline-derived CDR1 and CDR2 are MNHNY and SVGAGI (reference sequence). This chain's CDR3 is CASRRQGAPHLNSPLHF. Here the CDR3 DNA reads TGTGCCAGCAGACGACAGGGGGCTCCCCATCTGAATTCACCCCTCCACTTT.

This rearrangement joins TRBV5-1 to TRBJ1-6, with unresolved D. Germline lookup yields CDR1 SGHRS and CDR2 YFSETQ. V lost 5 bases and J lost 7, with 13 bases in between. The CDR3 loop spans 14 amino acids. The CDR3 loop is CASRLGLTNSPLHF. CDR3 bases: TGCGCCAGCAGGTTAGGGCTTACAAATTCACCCCTCCACTTT.

The rearrangement joins TRBV7-3 to TRBJ2-2; 10 bases fit TRBD1. The length of the CDR3 is 17 residues. Germline CDR1 reads SGHTA; CDR2 reads FQGTGA. The V gene end was trimmed by 5 bases and the J gene end by 7 bases; junction bases not matched to a gene: 13. The CDR3 spells CASSPTSDRGQVGELFF. For the CDR3, the DNA is TGTGCCAGCAGCCCAACATCCGACAGGGGGCAGGTCGGGGAGCTGTTTTTT.

The chain recombines TRBV19 with TRBJ1-1; D is undetermined. Germline assignment: CDR1 LNHDA and CDR2 SQIVND (reference sequence). CDR3 size: 13 residues. Trimming stripped 6 bases from V and 1 base from J, with 9 bases between. CDR3 bases: TGTGCCAGTAGAAAGGGCCAGAACACTGAAGCTTTCTTT. It specifies CASRKGQNTEAFF.

This sequence joins TRBV7-6 and TRBJ2-3, with 15 bases matching TRBD2. V shed 5 bases, J shed 4 bases, and the junction held 10 bases outside the gene matches. The CDR3 is made up of 18 amino acids. CDR1 is SGHVS, CDR2 FNYEAQ, per germline. The CDR3 sequence is CASSLRRTSGGASDTQYF. In DNA form, the CDR3 reads TGTGCCAGCAGCCTCAGAAGGACTAGCGGGGGGGCTTCAGATACGCAGTATTTT.

This chain connects TRBV13 to TRBJ2-6; D gene ambiguous. CDR1 PRHDT and CDR2 FYEKMQ come from the germline V gene (reference sequence). The CDR3 runs 15 residues. The V gene lost 2 bases and the J gene lost 2 bases, with 7 bases spanning the gap. The CDR3 loop is CASSLLNTGANVLTF. The CDR3 DNA sequence: TGTGCCAGCAGCTTATTAAATACTGGGGCCAACGTCCTGACTTTC.

This CDR3 is CASSLPAQGTYEQYF. CDR3 DNA sequence: TGTGCCAGCAGTTTACCCGCACAGGGTACCTACGAGCAGTACTTC. This sequence joins TRBV28 and TRBJ2-7; possible D gene TRBD1, 6 bases. The ends were cut back, 2 bases at V and 2 bases at J, with 13 bases in the middle. This CDR3 comprises 15 residues. Germline V lookup: CDR1 MDHEN, CDR2 SYDVKM.

V gene TRBV5-1 combines with J gene TRBJ2-5; D remains ambiguous. Germline CDR1 and CDR2: SGHRS and YFSETQ. The CDR3 consists of 14 residues. With 0 bases removed from V and 4 bases from J, the gap between germline ends came to 10 bases. CDR3 sequence: CASSLDRSGETQYF. CDR3 bases: TGCGCCAGCAGCTTGGATCGGTCAGGAGAGACCCAGTACTTC.

There are a few counts of this clone. The CDR3 nucleotides read TGTGCCAGCGGGGTCACCATATATTTT. Translating it yields CASGVTIYF. This chain connects TRBV9 to TRBJ1-3, with unresolved D. V lost 7 bases and J lost 9, with 5 bases in between. Germline CDR1 is SGDLS and CDR2 is YYNGEE. CDR3 length: 9 amino acids.

The CDR3 sequence is CASSMGAEWTNEKLFF. The CDR3 region has the DNA TGTGCCAGTAGTATGGGCGCCGAGTGGACTAATGAAAAACTGTTTTTT. V gene TRBV19 combines with J gene TRBJ1-4, with D hard to call. Germline CDR1 LNHDA, CDR2 SQIVND (reference sequence). The V end was cut by 3 bases, the J end by 2 bases, with 13 bases between. The CDR3 length is 16 residues.

The chain links TRBV6-5 to TRBJ2-1; D ambiguous. V lost 4 bases, J lost 0 bases, and 10 bases lay in between. The CDR3 covers 15 residues. The germline V gene encodes CDR1 MNHEY and CDR2 SVGAGI. CDR3 amino acids: CASSSLGLSYNEQFF. The CDR3 region has the DNA TGTGCCAGCAGTTCCCTAGGGCTCTCCTACAATGAGCAGTTCTTC.

The chain combines TRBV7-8 with TRBJ2-1, with D possibly being TRBD1 (7 bases). This CDR3 has 14 amino acids. Germline assignment: CDR1 SGHVS and CDR2 FQNEAQ. V was shortened by 1 base and J by 11 bases, with 15 bases between the two germline ends. DNA for the CDR3: TGTGCCAGCAGCTTAGAGCGGTCAGGGGGGAAGCAGTTCTTC. It specifies CASSLERSGGKQFF.

The V and J genes are TRBV7-2 and TRBJ2-1; 7 bases line up with TRBD2. From germline, CDR1 is SGHTA and CDR2 FQGNSA. This CDR3 is built from 13 residues. With 3 bases clipped from V and 4 bases from J, the junction kept 0 bases outside the gene matches. CDR3 protein: CASSFGGYNEQFF. CDR3 DNA: TGTGCCAGCAGCTTCGGGGGGTACAATGAGCAGTTCTTC.

The chain uses TRBV19 and TRBJ2-7; TRBD1 matches at 10 bases. Germline trimming cut 6 bases from V and 3 bases from J; bases unmatched to any gene: 8. Germline V gives CDR1 LNHDA, CDR2 SQIVND (reference sequence). The CDR3 spans 15 residues. The chain's CDR3 is CASSSPGQGRYEQYF. CDR3 nucleotide sequence: TGTGCCAGTAGCAGCCCGGGACAGGGGCGCTACGAGCAGTACTTC.

This clone is a singleton in its sample. This chain joins TRBV30 and TRBJ1-4, with a possible D match to TRBD1 (5 bases). Trimming removed 0 bases from V and 8 bases from J, with 22 bases in between. CDR1 and CDR2 from the germline V gene are GTSNPN and SVGIG (reference sequence). The CDR3 totals 17 residues. CDR3 region: CAWSVLFSGRGGEKLFF. The CDR3 coding sequence is TGTGCCTGGAGTGTACTGTTTTCGGGTAGGGGTGGAGAAAAACTGTTTTTT.

This chain uses TRBV5-4 with TRBJ2-3, with 11 positions matching TRBD2. From germline, CDR1 is SGHNT and CDR2 YYREEE (reference sequence). This CDR3 is built from 19 residues. The junction had 13 bases not matched to a gene; V was cut back by 4 bases and J by 0 bases. The DNA for the CDR3 is TGTGCCAGCAGCACTGGTGTCGGGACTAGCGGTTTTAGCACAGATACGCAGTATTTT. Translated, it gives CASSTGVGTSGFSTDTQYF. The entire variable domain, with the rest obtained from reference TRBV5-4 and TRBJ2-3, is as follows: ETGVTQSPTHLIKTRGQQVTLRCSSQSGHNTVSWYQQALGQGPQFIFQYYREEENGRGNFPPRFSGLQFPNYSSELNVNALELDDSALYLCASSTGVGTSGFSTDTQYFGPGTRLTVL.

The J gene is TRBJ1-5, the V gene TRBV7-9; D gene ambiguous. This CDR3 has 13 residues. V dropped 3 bases and J dropped 7 bases, with 10 bases sitting between them. Germline lookup yields CDR1 SEHNR and CDR2 FQNEAQ (reference sequence). The CDR3 reads CASSLTSGQPQHF. In DNA, the CDR3 is TGTGCCAGCAGCTTGACAAGTGGGCAGCCCCAGCATTTT.

J is TRBJ2-4 and V is TRBV18, with 8 bases identical to TRBD1. The CDR3 has 18 amino acids. Germline CDR1 and CDR2: KGHSH and LQKENI. With 4 bases clipped from V and 0 bases from J, the junction kept 11 bases outside the gene matches. The CDR3 region has the DNA TGTGCCAGCTCACGCGGACAGGGCATCCCCTTAGCCAAAAACATTCAGTACTTC. The encoded protein is CASSRGQGIPLAKNIQYF. Full variable domain (rest looked up from reference TRBV18 and TRBJ2-4): NAGVMQNPRHLVRRRGQEARLRCSPMKGHSHVYWYRQLPEEGLKFMVYLQKENIIDESGMPKERFSAEFPKEGPSILRIQQVVRGDSAAYFCASSRGQGIPLAKNIQYFGAGTRLSVL.

The chain has TRBV4-1 and TRBJ1-1; the D gene is possibly TRBD1 (5 bases). Germline V CDR1 and CDR2: MGHRA, YSYEKL. The CDR3 has 15 residues. Trimming shortened V by 4 bases and J by 1 base, and 13 bases separated the two germline ends. Written as DNA, the CDR3 is TGCGCCAGCAGCCTAGGCCCCGGGGCGAACACTGAAGCTTTCTTT. It specifies CASSLGPGANTEAFF.

The chain has TRBV30 and TRBJ1-1; D is uncertain. V was cut by 8 bases and J by 6 bases, with 10 bases left in between. CDR1 and CDR2 from the germline V gene are GTSNPN and SVGIG (reference sequence). This CDR3 is built from 10 residues. DNA of the CDR3: TGTGCCCTAGGGAGGGCTGAAGCTTTCTTT. This translates into CALGRAEAFF.

This chain uses TRBV3-1 (or the pseudogene TRBV3-2) with TRBJ2-5, with D tentatively TRBD1 (6 bases). The germline V gene encodes CDR1 LGHDT and CDR2 YNNKEL (reference sequence). Trimming took 5 bases from V and 4 from J, leaving 14 bases between them. This CDR3 comprises 14 residues. CDR3: CASSSKGRGETQYF. The CDR3 DNA reads as TGTGCCAGCAGCTCCAAGGGCAGGGGAGAGACCCAGTACTTC.